The clone carrying this T cell receptor beta chain was detected only once. Its matching antigen is unknown. The record originates from a study of cytomegalovirus exposure and HLA in healthy donors. Overall study findings and caveats: Immune exposure data for these donors was limited to CMV serostatus. CMV antigen specificity was confirmed in vitro for a few CMV-associated chains.

Germline V gives CDR1 MNHEY, CDR2 SMNVEV (reference sequence). The CDR3 covers 15 residues. The ends were cut back, 1 base at V and 1 base at J, with 7 bases in the middle. The PCR employed 60 Vbeta primers together with 13 Jbeta primers. Repertoires were generated with immunoSEQ multiplex PCR, while TCRdb's copy carries only in-frame clones and drops some. This table has about 170,000 clones, around 84% appearing once. Everyone who donated was a healthy bone marrow donor. The specimen was PBMCs. This receptor was obtained from a man aged 18 to 29 in good health and CMV-seropositive. This rearrangement joins TRBV27 to TRBJ2-2; no reliable D call. The CDR3 DNA is TGTGCCAGCAGTTTATATCCGGGGAACACCGGGGAGCTGTTTTTT. It yields the protein CASSLYPGNTGELFF.